Presented here are 21 T cell receptor beta chains from one specimen sequenced in a study of cytotoxic CD8 clonotypes in ibrutinib-treated CLL. TCRdb keeps only in-frame clones here, not all; method: immunoSEQ multiplex PCR. The table lists around 160,000 clones, roughly 90% of them singletons. This specimen was PBMCs, taken at disease progression, from a patient treated with ibrutinib. These receptors all come from a human donor with chronic lymphocytic leukemia.

The chain couples TRBV19 to TRBJ1-1; D may be TRBD1 (5 bases). Trimming pared 5 bases from V and 0 bases from J, leaving 7 bases between. CDR3 length: 13 residues. The germline CDR1 and CDR2 sequences are LNHDA and SQIVND (reference sequence). As DNA, the CDR3 is TGTGCCAGTAGTGCGACAGTGAACACTGAAGCTTTCTTT. This codes for CASSATVNTEAFF.

The chain has TRBV5-6 and TRBJ2-1; TRBD2 matches at 7 bases. V was clipped by 0 bases and J by 7 bases; unmatched bases: 7. The CDR3 has 15 residues. In germline, CDR1 is SGHDT, CDR2 YYEEEE. The CDR3 DNA follows: TGTGCCAGCAGCTTGGGAGGCGGGAGCTGGAATGAGCAGTTCTTC. This sequence encodes CASSLGGGSWNEQFF.

The chain combines TRBV5-1 with TRBJ1-1; TRBD1 aligns across 9 bases. This CDR3 region has 14 residues. Trimming removed 2 bases from V and 4 bases from J; junction bases left unmatched: 3. Per germline, CDR1 SGHRS and CDR2 YFSETQ. CDR3 region: CASSFEGQGTEAFF. The CDR3 bases are TGCGCCAGCAGCTTTGAGGGACAGGGCACTGAAGCTTTCTTT.

The chain uses TRBV9 and TRBJ2-1, with D unresolved. Germline-derived CDR1 and CDR2 are SGDLS and YYNGEE. V lost 0 bases and J 10 bases, leaving 14 bases between the germline ends. This CDR3 is 14 amino acids long. The CDR3 is CASSVAAELAEQFF. CDR3 in DNA: TGTGCCAGCAGCGTAGCGGCGGAGTTAGCCGAGCAGTTCTTC.

The chain is built from TRBV28 and TRBJ2-7; 7 bases line up with TRBD1. The germline CDR1 and CDR2 sequences are MDHEN and SYDVKM. The V and J ends lost 9 bases and 2 bases, in that order; junction bases with no gene match: 7. The CDR3 totals 13 residues. CDR3 nucleotides: TGTGCCAGTTATTCCGGGACAGCCTACGAGCAGTACTTC. Its protein product is CASYSGTAYEQYF. Looking up the rest from reference TRBV28 and TRBJ2-7 gives the full variable domain: DVKVTQSSRYLVKRTGEKVFLECVQDMDHENMFWYRQDPGLGLRLIYFSYDVKMKEKGDIPEGYSVSREKKERFSLILESASTNQTSMYLCASYSGTAYEQYFGPGTRLTVT.

V and J are TRBV30 and TRBJ1-3; D is uncertain. Germline V CDR1 and CDR2: GTSNPN, SVGIG (reference sequence). This CDR3 has 10 amino acids. V was trimmed by 3 bases and J by 5 bases, leaving 2 bases between them. The CDR3 sequence is CAWSRNTIYF. CDR3 nucleotide sequence: TGTGCCTGGAGCAGAAACACCATATATTTT.

The rearrangement joins TRBV19 to TRBJ2-5; D not certain. V gave up 4 bases and J gave up 4 bases, with 7 bases separating them. Germline loops: CDR1 LNHDA, CDR2 SQIVND (reference sequence). The CDR3 sequence is 12 residues long. CDR3 nucleotides: TGTGCCAGTAGTAAGGGAAGAGAGACCCAGTACTTC. As protein: CASSKGRETQYF.

The gene calls are TRBV5-6 and TRBJ2-2; tentative D call: TRBD1 (6 bases). CDR1 and CDR2 (germline): SGHDT, YYEEEE. Deletions cut 6 bases from V and 5 bases from J, with 23 bases between. The CDR3 spans 17 residues. CDR3 in amino acids: CASTRRSTGYNTGELFF. CDR3 bases: TGTGCCAGCACCAGACGGTCTACAGGGTACAATACCGGGGAGCTGTTTTTT. Full variable domain (remainder filled in from reference TRBV5-6 and TRBJ2-2): DAGVTQSPTHLIKTRGQQVTLRCSPKSGHDTVSWYQQALGQGPQFIFQYYEEEERQRGNFPDRFSGHQFPNYSSELNVNALLLGDSALYLCASTRRSTGYNTGELFFGEGSRLTVL.

This clone is a singleton in its sample. The chain recombines TRBV10-3 with TRBJ2-5; TRBD2 is a possible D gene (6 bases). Between the trimmed V and J ends, which lost 0 bases and 5 bases, there was a span of 25 bases. The CDR3 extends over 19 amino acids. Germline V gives CDR1 ENHRY, CDR2 SYGVKD. The CDR3 loop reads CAISESFRRDADGGETQYF. DNA of the CDR3: TGTGCCATCAGTGAGTCGTTTCGACGGGACGCAGATGGGGGGGAGACCCAGTACTTC.

The rearrangement uses TRBV30 and TRBJ1-5; possibly TRBD1 for D (6 bases). The V gene lost 0 bases and the J gene lost 6 bases, with 12 bases spanning the gap. This CDR3 contains 14 residues. Germline V gene lookup returns CDR1 GTSNPN and CDR2 SVGIG (reference sequence). The DNA of the CDR3 is TGTGCCTGGAGTGTACGAGGGGGAGGTCAGCCCCAGCATTTT. Translating gives CAWSVRGGGQPQHF.

The rearrangement uses TRBV7-9 and TRBJ2-2; weak D call: TRBD2 (5 bases). Germline CDR1 SEHNR, CDR2 FQNEAQ (reference sequence). CDR3 size: 16 residues. V was shortened by 3 bases and J by 7 bases, with 18 bases between the two germline ends. CDR3 protein: CASSFLRSSFHGELFF. The CDR3 region has the DNA TGTGCCAGCAGCTTTCTGCGGTCTAGCTTTCACGGGGAGCTGTTTTTT.

DNA of the CDR3: TGTGCCAGCAGCCCAACGAGACTAGCGAGCTTTTTTGAGCAGTTCTTC. As protein: CASSPTRLASFFEQFF. V is TRBV4-2 and J is TRBJ2-1; 8 positions agree with TRBD2. Germline-derived CDR1 and CDR2 are LGHNA and YNFKEQ. With 4 bases clipped from V and 9 bases from J, the junction kept 14 bases outside the gene matches. The CDR3 totals 16 residues.

CDR3 nucleotide sequence: TGCGCCAGCAGTGGGGGACTAGCGGGAGACGACGAGCAGTTCTTC. Residues: CASSGGLAGDDEQFF. The chain carries TRBV10-1 and TRBJ2-1; 14 nucleotides match TRBD2. From germline, CDR1 is WNHNN and CDR2 SYGVQD (reference sequence). The CDR3 sequence is 15 residues long. V lost 4 bases and J lost 10; bases outside the gene matches: 6.

The chain employs TRBV7-9 and TRBJ2-1, with D unclear. Per the germline V gene, CDR1 is SEHNR and CDR2 is FQNEAQ (reference sequence). V lost 1 base, J lost 10 bases, and 8 bases lay in between. This CDR3 is 12 amino acids long. CDR3 region: CASSLEATEQFF. The CDR3 coding sequence is TGTGCCAGCAGCTTAGAGGCAACAGAGCAGTTCTTC.

V and J are TRBV11-2 and TRBJ2-1; 11 bases map to TRBD2. Germline V gene data show CDR1 as SGHAT and CDR2 as FQNNGV. V lost 3 bases and J lost 3; bases outside the gene matches: 10. The CDR3 is 18 residues long. The CDR3 sequence is CASSFQLAGDQFYNEQFF. For the CDR3, the DNA is TGTGCCAGCAGCTTCCAACTAGCGGGAGACCAGTTCTACAATGAGCAGTTCTTC.

The chain has TRBV6-1 and TRBJ1-5, with D perhaps TRBD1 (5 bases). CDR3 length: 15 residues. CDR1 MNHNS and CDR2 SASEGT come from the germline V gene. V was shortened by 0 bases and J by 6 bases, with 12 bases between the two germline ends. For the CDR3, the DNA is TGTGCCAGCAGTGAAGCGCGGAGGGGCGGTCAGCCCCAGCATTTT. Amino acids: CASSEARRGGQPQHF.

The chain links TRBV30 to TRBJ2-3; TRBD1 is a possible D gene (5 bases). Germline values: CDR1 GTSNPN, CDR2 SVGIG (reference sequence). V was pared by 0 bases and J by 0 bases, with 10 bases between. The CDR3 extends over 15 amino acids. CDR3 coding DNA: TGTGCCTGGAGTGTAGGGGCGTCTAGCACAGATACGCAGTATTTT. Its protein product is CAWSVGASSTDTQYF.

Regarding this clone: A much larger clone sits a single nucleotide away, making a read error possible. Other DNA sequences in the sample encode the same CDR3. V gene TRBV7-9 combines with J gene TRBJ2-1; D is unclear. V lost 1 base and J 4 bases, leaving 2 bases between the germline ends. The CDR3 sequence is 12 residues long. CDR1 and CDR2 from the germline V gene are SEHNR and FQNEAQ (reference sequence). The CDR3 DNA sequence: TGTGCCAGCAGCTTAGGGTACAATGAGCAGTTCTTC. Translating gives CASSLGYNEQFF.

This clone was counted once. The rearrangement links TRBV11-3 to TRBJ1-5; a possible D gene is TRBD1 (6 bases). Trimming left V 3 bases short and J 6 bases short, with 18 bases between. The germline gives CDR1 SGHNT, CDR2 YENEEA. This CDR3 contains 16 residues. CDR3 sequence (DNA): TGTGCCAGCAGCTTGGTAGGGGAACAGGGTAGTCAGCCCCAGCATTTT. Translation gives CASSLVGEQGSQPQHF.

This chain links TRBV7-2 with TRBJ2-7; D could derive from TRBD1 or TRBD2 (6 bases each). The CDR3 loop spans 15 amino acids. V lost 3 bases, J lost 2 bases, and 14 bases lay in between. Germline CDR1 SGHTA, CDR2 FQGNSA. This chain's CDR3 is CASSLGGLSAYEQYF. For the CDR3, the DNA is TGTGCCAGCAGCTTGGGGGGCTTGTCGGCCTACGAGCAGTACTTC.

V and J are TRBV7-6 and TRBJ2-1, with a weak D call TRBD1 (6 bases). Trimming stripped 3 bases from V and 4 bases from J, with 25 bases between. Germline-derived CDR1 and CDR2 are SGHVS and FNYEAQ. CDR3 length: 19 residues. This chain's CDR3 is CASSLQGAAALRGYNEQFF. CDR3 DNA sequence: TGTGCCAGCAGCTTGCAGGGAGCGGCTGCCTTGAGGGGGTACAATGAGCAGTTCTTC.